A single sample is the source of the 16 T cell receptor beta chains below, sequenced in a study of blood T cell repertoires in COVID-19. This table comes from immunoSEQ multiplex PCR, and its TCRdb copy is limited to in-frame clones, with some not included. In the table there are tens of thousands of clones, approximately 90% of which are singletons. Sequencing was performed on peripheral blood. These receptors were obtained from a man between 25 and 39 years old with acute or convalescent COVID-19.

This chain joins TRBV19 and TRBJ1-1; possibly TRBD1 for D (6 bases). Germline V lookup: CDR1 LNHDA, CDR2 SQIVND (reference sequence). The CDR3 runs 11 residues. V dropped 5 bases and J dropped 11 bases, with 12 bases sitting between them. In nucleotides, the CDR3 is TGTGCCAGTAGTCTGTACAGGGCGGCTTTCTTT. Residues: CASSLYRAAFF.

This clone has just one count. V usage is TRBV9 and J usage is TRBJ1-1; possibly TRBD1 for D (5 bases). The V end lost 1 base, the J end lost 0 bases, and 25 bases lay between the germline ends. Germline CDR1 SGDLS, CDR2 YYNGEE. The CDR3 is 20 residues long. Written as DNA, the CDR3 is TGTGCCAGCAGCGTACGACAGAGAGGAATAATAAAGGGGATGAACACTGAAGCTTTCTTT. Translation: CASSVRQRGIIKGMNTEAFF.

The chain joins TRBV7-9 to TRBJ1-1; TRBD1 matches 8 bases. V shed 4 bases, J shed 0 bases, and the junction held 4 bases outside the gene matches. The CDR3 runs to 15 residues. Per germline, CDR1 SEHNR and CDR2 FQNEAQ (reference sequence). The CDR3 sequence is CASSWQGAMNTEAFF. As DNA, the CDR3 is TGTGCCAGCAGCTGGCAGGGGGCAATGAACACTGAAGCTTTCTTT.

The chain uses TRBV6-2 or TRBV6-3 and TRBJ1-5, with unresolved D. Trimming removed 5 bases from V and 0 bases from J, with 2 bases in between. The CDR3 loop spans 12 amino acids. Germline CDR1 and CDR2: MNHEY and SVGEGT. The CDR3, as DNA: TGTGCCAGCAGTCATAGCAATCAGCCCCAGCATTTT. Translation: CASSHSNQPQHF.

The V and J genes are TRBV2 and TRBJ2-7; D might be TRBD1 (5 bases). The CDR3 spans 14 residues. Per germline, CDR1 SNHLY and CDR2 FYNNEI. Trimming removed 9 bases from V and 6 bases from J, with 21 bases in between. CDR3 protein: CARGRTRGNGEQYF. The CDR3 nucleotides read TGTGCCAGAGGACGAACAAGGGGTAATGGCGAGCAGTACTTC.

The J gene is TRBJ1-2, the V gene TRBV4-2; 11 bases map to TRBD1. CDR3 length: 15 residues. Germline assignment: CDR1 LGHNA and CDR2 YNFKEQ. V lost 0 bases and J lost 11; bases outside the gene matches: 8. For the CDR3, the DNA is TGTGCCAGCAGCCAAGAAGGGACAGGGGGATCGAGTTACACCTTC. The encoded protein is CASSQEGTGGSSYTF.

The chain uses TRBV14 and TRBJ2-1, with TRBD2 matching over 10 bases. With 4 bases clipped from V and 9 bases from J, the junction kept 15 bases outside the gene matches. Germline CDR1 reads SGHDN; CDR2 reads FVKESK. The CDR3 runs 17 residues. The CDR3 sequence is CASSPPTGTSAPGEQFF. The CDR3 nucleotides read TGTGCCAGCAGCCCTCCTACTGGGACTAGCGCTCCGGGTGAGCAGTTCTTC.

Here the CDR3 reads CSVVRAEGLDEQFF. Here the CDR3 DNA reads TGCAGCGTTGTTCGAGCGGAGGGGTTGGATGAGCAGTTCTTC. V is TRBV29-1 and J is TRBJ2-1; D perhaps matches TRBD2 (6 bases). The CDR3 contains 14 residues. The germline V and J ends were trimmed by 4 bases and 8 bases, with 18 bases remaining between them. The germline CDR1 and CDR2 sequences are SQVTM and ANQGSEA.

A single count supports this clone. The gene calls are TRBV3-1 (or the pseudogene TRBV3-2) and TRBJ2-7; 12 nucleotides match TRBD2. Unmatched junction bases numbered 9, after V lost 6 bases and J lost 0 bases. From germline, CDR1 is LGHDT and CDR2 YNNKEL (reference sequence). CDR3 length equals 17 residues. The CDR3 sequence is CASSPTSGRSSSYEQYF. The CDR3 DNA reads as TGTGCCAGCAGTCCTACTAGCGGGAGGTCTAGCTCCTACGAGCAGTACTTC.

The chain recombines TRBV2 with TRBJ1-6, with 8 bases identical to TRBD1. The V gene end was trimmed by 2 bases and the J gene end by 6 bases; junction bases not matched to a gene: 3. CDR3 size: 15 residues. CDR1 and CDR2 from the germline V gene are SNHLY and FYNNEI. This CDR3 is CASSEFGQGNSPLHF. The CDR3 DNA reads as TGTGCCAGCAGTGAATTTGGACAGGGTAATTCACCCCTCCACTTT.

V is TRBV10-2 and J is TRBJ2-7, with D possibly called TRBD1 or TRBD2 (6 bases each). This CDR3 spans 13 amino acids. V was pared by 6 bases and J by 2 bases, with 11 bases between. Germline loops: CDR1 WSHSY, CDR2 SAAADI. CDR3 nucleotide sequence: TGCGCCAGCAGGGAGGGACAAACCTACGAGCAGTACGTC. The encoded protein is CASREGQTYEQYV.

The V gene is TRBV4-2, the J gene TRBJ1-1; the D gene is possibly TRBD1 (5 bases). V was shortened by 3 bases and J by 1 base, with 12 bases between the two germline ends. Germline lookup yields CDR1 LGHNA and CDR2 YNFKEQ. The CDR3 is made up of 15 amino acids. CDR3 sequence reads: CASSHLGAQNTEAFF. Here the CDR3 DNA reads TGTGCCAGCAGCCATTTAGGGGCTCAGAACACTGAAGCTTTCTTT.

V and J are TRBV4-3 and TRBJ2-7; 11 positions agree with TRBD2. The CDR3 loop spans 16 amino acids. Germline V lookup: CDR1 LGHNA, CDR2 YSLEER. V gave up 4 bases and J gave up 3 bases; unmatched junction bases: 8. DNA of the CDR3: TGCGCCAGCAGCCGAGGGACTAGCGGTGGGATCTACGAGCAGTACTTC. Amino acid sequence: CASSRGTSGGIYEQYF.

The V call is TRBV6-5, the J call TRBJ2-1, with 8 bases fitting TRBD2. V lost 0 bases, J lost 6 bases, and 7 bases stayed unmatched. Germline values: CDR1 MNHEY, CDR2 SVGAGI. The CDR3 is 16 residues long. The CDR3 DNA reads as TGTGCCAGCAGTTACTCGATACTAGCGGCCCCCAATGAGCAGTTCTTC. It is translated as CASSYSILAAPNEQFF.

The rearrangement links TRBV7-2 to TRBJ2-3; D gene unclear. The CDR3 is made up of 13 amino acids. Germline V gene lookup returns CDR1 SGHTA and CDR2 FQGNSA. V lost 3 bases, J lost 4 bases, and 8 bases lay in between. CDR3 DNA sequence: TGTGCCAGCAGCTTTGGTTTAGCAGATACGCAGTATTTT. It translates to CASSFGLADTQYF.

To note about this clone: A read error may produce the germline difference seen at one junction end. The CDR3 loop reads CASREDRANGYTF. In DNA, the CDR3 is TGTGCCAGCAGAGAAGACAGGGCGAATGGCTACACCTTC. The chain recombines TRBV2 with TRBJ1-2; 7 bases map to TRBD1. From germline, CDR1 is SNHLY and CDR2 FYNNEI. The CDR3 extends over 13 amino acids.